These 22 T cell receptor beta chains were all obtained from the same sample, sequenced in a study of blood T cell repertoires in COVID-19 (dated by TCRdb to about 2020). The library relied on the immunoSEQ multiplex PCR assay. TCRdb carries this immuneACCESS record with in-frame sequences only. Its versions omit some clonotypes, under half of them owing to an unresolved V gene in the studies checked, with the rest unexplained. This sample gives about 90,000 clones in total; around 72% of them show up just once. Approximately 15% of the sample is taken by the ten largest. The sample consisted of peripheral blood. These receptor sequences come from a woman of 80 years or more with acute or convalescent COVID-19.

The chain employs TRBV3-1 (or the pseudogene TRBV3-2) and TRBJ2-3, with 7 nucleotides matching TRBD2. Per the germline V gene, CDR1 is LGHDT and CDR2 is YNNKEL (reference sequence). J lost 11 bases, V lost 0 bases, and 2 bases had no gene match. This CDR3 spans 12 amino acids. The CDR3 protein is CASSQEWGGQYF. The CDR3 bases are TGTGCCAGCAGCCAAGAGTGGGGGGGGCAGTATTTT.

This clone was observed a single time. The V gene is TRBV9, the J gene TRBJ1-4; the D is unclear. The V end lost 3 bases, the J end lost 10 bases, and 13 bases lay between the germline ends. The CDR3 runs to 13 residues. CDR1 SGDLS and CDR2 YYNGEE come from the germline V gene. The CDR3 here is CASSAGADGKLFF. As DNA, the CDR3 is TGTGCCAGCAGCGCCGGAGCCGATGGAAAACTGTTTTTT. The variable domain in full, with the rest retrieved from reference TRBV9 and TRBJ1-4, is DSGVTQTPKHLITATGQRVTLRCSPRSGDLSVYWYQQSLDQGLQFLIQYYNGEERAKGNILERFSAQQFPDLHSELNLSSLELGDSALYFCASSAGADGKLFFGSGTQLSVL.

V and J are TRBV14 and TRBJ1-2, with TRBD1 as a possible D gene (6 bases). Trimming took 5 bases from V and 3 from J, leaving 16 bases between them. The CDR3 has 15 residues. Germline assignment: CDR1 SGHDN and CDR2 FVKESK. CDR3 loop: CASSSQKGDYYGYTF. The CDR3 region has the DNA TGTGCCAGCAGCTCCCAGAAGGGGGATTACTATGGCTACACCTTC.

V and J are TRBV19 and TRBJ1-2; 7 positions match TRBD1. Trimming cost V 5 bases and J 11 bases; bases outside gene matches: 11. Germline V gene sequence: CDR1 LNHDA, CDR2 SQIVND (reference sequence). The CDR3 is 13 residues long. For the CDR3, the DNA is TGTGCCAGTAGTTTCTGGGACAGCTCGGTTTACACCTTC. Translation gives CASSFWDSSVYTF. Using reference TRBV19 and TRBJ1-2 for the parts outside the CDR3, the full variable domain is DGGITQSPKYLFRKEGQNVTLSCEQNLNHDAMYWYRQDPGQGLRLIYYSQIVNDFQKGDIAEGYSVSREKKESFPLTVTSAQKNPTAFYLCASSFWDSSVYTFGSGTRLTVV.

The chain joins TRBV18 to TRBJ1-1, with TRBD1 matching over 8 bases. The J segment lost 1 base and the V segment lost 2 bases, leaving 3 bases of the junction unmatched. The germline V gene has CDR1 KGHSH and CDR2 LQKENI. The CDR3 is 15 amino acids. The CDR3 spells CASSPGTGWNTEAFF. CDR3 sequence (DNA): TGTGCCAGCTCACCAGGGACAGGATGGAACACTGAAGCTTTCTTT.

This chain connects TRBV18 to TRBJ1-1, with D maybe TRBD1 (5 bases). This CDR3 is 13 amino acids long. V gave up 4 bases and J gave up 3 bases, with 9 bases separating them. CDR1 is KGHSH, CDR2 LQKENI, per germline. The CDR3 spells CASSLGGDTEAFF. The CDR3 coding sequence is TGTGCCAGCTCACTGGGGGGGGACACTGAAGCTTTCTTT.

The chain links TRBV4-1 to TRBJ1-2, with 7 bases that match TRBD1. The CDR3 covers 16 residues. The J segment lost 5 bases and the V segment lost 0 bases, leaving 9 bases of the junction unmatched. Per germline, CDR1 MGHRA and CDR2 YSYEKL. Written as DNA, the CDR3 is TGCGCCAGCAGCCAAGAGGGACAGCTATTGCCGTATGGCTACACCTTC. Translation gives CASSQEGQLLPYGYTF.

The chain combines TRBV7-3 with TRBJ1-1, with a possible D match to TRBD1 (6 bases). CDR3 length: 16 residues. The germline gives CDR1 SGHTA, CDR2 FQGTGA. Trimming stripped 0 bases from V and 1 base from J, with 12 bases between. As DNA, the CDR3 is TGTGCCAGCAGCTTAACCCCAAACAGGGCGAACACTGAAGCTTTCTTT. It specifies CASSLTPNRANTEAFF.

This chain uses TRBV7-2 with TRBJ2-7, with 9 bases lining up with TRBD1. The CDR3 is made up of 15 amino acids. Germline V gene data show CDR1 as SGHTA and CDR2 as FQGNSA. V was pared by 3 bases and J by 4 bases, with 7 bases of the junction left unmatched. The CDR3 is CASSFTGGQGYEQYF. The CDR3 DNA sequence: TGTGCCAGCAGCTTCACGGGAGGACAGGGGTACGAGCAGTACTTC.

This rearrangement joins TRBV28 to TRBJ1-2; TRBD1 aligns across 7 bases. The germline V gene has CDR1 MDHEN and CDR2 SYDVKM. This CDR3 has 15 residues. With 5 bases clipped from V and 0 bases from J, the junction kept 6 bases outside the gene matches. The CDR3 loop is CASSPLGTANYGYTF. The CDR3 bases are TGTGCCAGCAGTCCACTCGGGACAGCTAACTATGGCTACACCTTC.

The rearrangement joins TRBV24-1 to TRBJ1-2; 7 bases map to TRBD1. Per the germline V gene, CDR1 is KGHDR and CDR2 is SFDVKD. The CDR3 runs to 14 residues. V dropped 4 bases and J dropped 4; count of bases not matched to a gene: 5. Here the CDR3 DNA reads TGTGCCACCAGTGACCCGGACAGGTCCTATGGCTACACCTTC. Encoded protein: CATSDPDRSYGYTF.

This clone is a singleton in its sample. The V and J genes are TRBV19 and TRBJ2-3; D perhaps matches TRBD1 (5 bases). There are 14 residues in the CDR3. CDR1 and CDR2 from the germline V gene are LNHDA and SQIVND (reference sequence). Trimming shortened V by 10 bases and J by 4 bases, and 18 bases separated the two germline ends. The CDR3 nucleotides read TGTGCCACCCAAAGGGGTTCTCGTTCAGATACGCAGTATTTT. This sequence encodes CATQRGSRSDTQYF.

The rearrangement links TRBV9 to TRBJ2-3; 7 nucleotides align to TRBD2. Per the germline V gene, CDR1 is SGDLS and CDR2 is YYNGEE. J gave up 1 base and V 5 bases, and 4 bases lay outside the gene matches. The CDR3 has 14 amino acids. DNA for the CDR3: TGTGCCAGCAGTAGCGGGTCCCGCACAGATACGCAGTATTTT. It specifies CASSSGSRTDTQYF.

The J gene is TRBJ1-4, the V gene TRBV6-1; tentative D call: TRBD1 (5 bases). Germline V CDR1 and CDR2: MNHNS, SASEGT. V lost 2 bases, J lost 7 bases, and 17 bases lay in between. The CDR3 is 16 amino acids. The CDR3 sequence: CASSESSGTLSEKLFF. DNA of the CDR3: TGTGCCAGCAGTGAATCCTCCGGGACTCTTTCTGAAAAACTGTTTTTT.

This clone was recorded only once. The rearrangement links TRBV6-2 or TRBV6-3 to TRBJ2-7; D uncertain. V was trimmed by 5 bases and J by 2 bases, leaving 16 bases between them. Germline lookup yields CDR1 MNHEY and CDR2 SVGEGT. The CDR3 runs to 15 residues. The CDR3 bases are TGTGCCAGCAGTCAATCCGCGATTCTAACCTACGAGCAGTACTTC. Translation gives CASSQSAILTYEQYF.

The V and J genes are TRBV5-6 and TRBJ2-6; D perhaps matches TRBD1 (7 bases). V lost 0 bases and J 0 bases, leaving 16 bases between the germline ends. The CDR3 is 19 amino acids. Per the germline V gene, CDR1 is SGHDT and CDR2 is YYEEEE. The CDR3 nucleotides read TGTGCCAGCAGCTTGGCGGGGGACAGCTTACCCTCTGGGGCCAACGTCCTGACTTTC. Amino acid sequence: CASSLAGDSLPSGANVLTF.

The chain has TRBV18 and TRBJ2-2, with D possibly TRBD2 on 5 matching bases. Germline values: CDR1 KGHSH, CDR2 LQKENI. Trimming shortened V by 3 bases and J by 7 bases, and 9 bases separated the two germline ends. The CDR3 loop spans 13 amino acids. CDR3 in amino acids: CASSPSGIGELFF. The CDR3 DNA sequence: TGTGCCAGCTCACCTTCGGGAATCGGGGAGCTGTTTTTT.

This clone has only one observation. This chain connects TRBV2 to TRBJ2-2, with D unresolved. The CDR3 extends over 14 amino acids. The ends were cut back, 8 bases at V and 8 bases at J, with 18 bases in the middle. The germline V gene has CDR1 SNHLY and CDR2 FYNNEI. The CDR3 loop is CASSAIVARGELFF. The CDR3 nucleotides read TGTGCCAGCTCCGCTATTGTGGCCAGGGGGGAGCTGTTTTTT.

This clone was found many times. The chain employs TRBV12-3 or TRBV12-4 and TRBJ2-1; D might be TRBD1 (6 bases). V lost 6 bases, J lost 9 bases, and 15 bases lay in between. The CDR3 spans 13 residues. CDR3 loop: CASRKQGLGEQFF. Here the CDR3 DNA reads TGTGCCAGCAGAAAACAGGGATTGGGTGAGCAGTTCTTC.

The V and J genes are TRBV5-3 and TRBJ1-6, with D unclear. TRBV5-3 is an ORF for which the function is uncertain. V lost 0 bases to trimming and J lost 0 bases, with 13 bases between them. The CDR3 extends over 18 amino acids. CDR3 DNA: TGTGCCAGAAGCTTGGGGTCTGCAAAGAGCTCCTATAATTCACCCCTCCACTTT. Translated, it gives CARSLGSAKSSYNSPLHF.

This chain links TRBV7-8 with TRBJ1-6; D unresolved. V dropped 1 base and J dropped 5 bases, with 9 bases sitting between them. The CDR3 contains 15 residues. Germline V lookup: CDR1 SGHVS, CDR2 FQNEAQ. The CDR3 region is CASSLDVGDNSPLHF. CDR3 sequence (DNA): TGTGCCAGCAGCTTAGACGTCGGGGATAATTCACCCCTCCACTTT.

DNA for the CDR3: TGTGCCACCAGCAGGGTTAGTCAGCCCCAGCATTTT. Its protein is CATSRVSQPQHF. V is TRBV15 and J is TRBJ1-5; no firm D call. The CDR3 loop spans 12 amino acids. Germline V gene sequence: CDR1 LNHNV, CDR2 YYDKDF (reference sequence). V lost 3 bases and J lost 6, with 6 bases in between.